This TCR beta chain was sequenced in a study of TIL therapy for anti-PD-1-resistant metastatic lung cancer. The study, taken as a whole, reports: Compared with baseline intratumoral T cells, expanded TIL cultures were more clonal and less diverse (around 5.9% vs 31%).

Note on this clone: What it binds is unknown.

CDR1 and CDR2 from the germline V gene are SGHTA and FQGTGA. Between the trimmed V and J ends, which lost 6 bases and 0 bases, there was a span of 12 bases. CDR3 length: 15 residues. This was the immunoSEQ v3 assay. Sequencing depth was about 2 million read pairs for survey level, roughly 4.5-6.5 million for deep. Sequenced by immunoSEQ multiplex PCR; TCRdb stores in-frame clones only, minus some. This sample has over 10,000 clones, with 66% found just once. The time point is: pre-treatment sample, taken before nivolumab and TIL therapy. Tumor tissue came from excised metastases, mostly pleural nodules or supraclavicular lymph nodes.

The starting material was tumor tissue, obtained at baseline. This chain joins TRBV7-3 and TRBJ2-1, with TRBD1 as a possible D gene (5 bases). The source of this sequence is a woman aged 30 to 85 with non-small cell lung cancer. The CDR3 region has the DNA TGTGCCAGCAGTCAGGGTCCGAGCTCCTACAATGAGCAGTTCTTC. Protein sequence: CASSQGPSSYNEQFF.